This T cell receptor beta chain was documented in a study of Graves' ophthalmopathy and Graves' hyperthyroidism. General study points: Blood samples also showed most expanded thyroid clonotypes exceeding 0.001 frequency.

Isolation of PBMCs was performed using about 9.9 ml of fresh peripheral blood. RNA transcripts provided the template for amplifying TCR beta CDR3 regions. Scientists carried out first-round RT-PCR using HTBI primers and then a second-round multiplex PCR. From the multiplex PCR reads, TCRdb called clonotypes with MiXCR, one entry per CDR3 protein. Here the sample spans hundreds of thousands of distinct CDR3 sequences, 20% to 25% being singletons. Germline V gene data show CDR1 as GTSNPN and CDR2 as SVGIG (reference sequence). The CDR3 has 12 residues. The V gene end was trimmed by 4 bases and the J gene end by 2 bases; junction bases not matched to a gene: 2. Regarding this clonotype: Its target is not known. A much larger clone sits a single nucleotide away, making a read error possible.

This clonotype was sampled from a woman under 30 with stable Graves' hyperthyroidism. Some clones in this sample may be carry-over from other donors' samples. This chain joins TRBV30 and TRBJ2-7; 7 nucleotides match TRBD1. The specimen was peripheral blood. This chain's CDR3 is CAWTGGPYEQYF. CDR3 DNA sequence: TGTGCCTGGACAGGGGGTCCCTACGAGCAGTACTTC.